Sequencing of this T cell receptor beta chain was carried out in a study of OX40 agonist ivuxolimab in advanced cancers. General study results and limits: Within 6 weeks, CD4+ and CD8+ blood T cells expanded clonally at 0.1 to 3.0 mg/kg.

The assay was immunoSEQ multiplex PCR, and TCRdb's table has in-frame clones only and misses some. The data hold about 91,000 clones, with roughly 85% observed a single time. Details on this clone: The antigen remains unidentified.

Germline V gene data show CDR1 as LGHNA and CDR2 as YNFKEQ. The V gene end was trimmed by 2 bases and the J gene end by 5 bases; junction bases not matched to a gene: 16. The CDR3 is 19 residues long. The sample in question was CD4+ or CD8+ T cells sorted from blood, obtained in a trial of the OX40 agonist ivuxolimab. This receptor was identified in an adult with an advanced solid tumor such as melanoma, head and neck, liver or kidney cancer. This chain joins TRBV4-2 and TRBJ2-3, with 10 bases aligning to TRBD2. The CDR3 DNA is TGTGCCAGCAGCCAACTCCTCCAAGCGGGGGGGCCCATTGGAGATACGCAGTATTTT. Its protein is CASSQLLQAGGPIGDTQYF.